These 12 T cell receptor beta chains were all obtained from the same sample, sequenced in a study of blood T cells in healthy people across ages. PCR was performed a second time for about 7 to 12 cycles using a sample-barcoded 5' primer and a J-beta primer mix. In TCRdb, the 5' RACE reads were re-called with MiXCR into one record per CDR3 protein. The repertoire holds hundreds of thousands of distinct CDR3 sequences, with around 48% as singletons. Sequencing used blood. The receptors originated from a woman aged 55-75 years in good health.

V and J are TRBV9 and TRBJ2-1, with 8 bases matching TRBD2. V dropped 0 bases and J dropped 6; count of bases not matched to a gene: 8. There are 16 residues in the CDR3. Germline-derived CDR1 and CDR2 are SGDLS and YYNGEE. This chain's CDR3 is CASSVGTSKHGNEQFF. The CDR3 region has the DNA TGTGCCAGCAGCGTAGGGACTAGCAAGCACGGCAATGAGCAGTTCTTC.

With respect to this clonotype: A read error may account for a junction end that differs from germline. This chain joins TRBV12-3 or TRBV12-4 and TRBJ2-3, with D possibly matching TRBD2 (6 bases). The CDR3 loop spans 14 amino acids. Here the CDR3 reads CAGSLGLNTDTQYF. Here the CDR3 DNA reads TGTGCCGGCAGTTTAGGACTAAACACAGATACGCAGTATTTT.

J is TRBJ2-1 and V is TRBV9; D might be TRBD2 (7 bases). Germline CDR1 and CDR2: SGDLS and YYNGEE. The V and J ends lost 2 bases and 7 bases respectively, with 19 bases between them. CDR3 size: 16 residues. CDR3 nucleotide sequence: TGTGCCAGCAGCGTTCGCGGGGGCCCCCCGGGGAATGAGCAGTTCTTC. This sequence encodes CASSVRGGPPGNEQFF. The full variable domain, rest sourced from reference TRBV9 and TRBJ2-1, is DSGVTQTPKHLITATGQRVTLRCSPRSGDLSVYWYQQSLDQGLQFLIQYYNGEERAKGNILERFSAQQFPDLHSELNLSSLELGDSALYFCASSVRGGPPGNEQFFGPGTRLTVL.

The genes are TRBV11-2 and TRBJ2-7, with D possibly being TRBD1 or TRBD2 (6 bases each). The J call is uncertain, as TRBJ2-5 better fits the DNA end. The CDR3 sequence is 19 residues long. Germline V gene sequence: CDR1 SGHAT, CDR2 FQNNGV. The CDR3 spells CASSLDIVGSGATRETQYF. The CDR3 region has the DNA TGTGCCAGCAGCTTAGATATCGTAGGGTCGGGGGCTACAAGAGAGACCCAGTACTTC.

V is TRBV2 and J is TRBJ2-5, with D maybe TRBD1 (6 bases). The CDR3 is made up of 14 amino acids. Germline V gene lookup returns CDR1 SNHLY and CDR2 FYNNEI. This CDR3 reads CADRLGVSQETQYF. The CDR3 bases are TGTGCTGACAGGCTAGGGGTCAGCCAAGAGACCCAGTACTTC.

This clonotype was observed a few times. V and J are TRBV6-2 or TRBV6-3 and TRBJ2-7; D gene unclear. Germline CDR1 and CDR2: MNHEY and SVGEGT. V was cut by 2 bases and J by 3 bases, with 2 bases left in between. The CDR3 contains 11 residues. The CDR3 nucleotides are TGTGCCAGCAGTTACATCTACGAGCAGTACTTC. As protein: CASSYIYEQYF.

Here the CDR3 DNA reads TGCAGTGCTAGAGACCAAGCAAGTCGAGAGACCCAGTACTTC. Protein: CSARDQASRETQYF. V gene TRBV20-1 combines with J gene TRBJ2-5; D ambiguous. V lost 0 bases to trimming and J lost 4 bases, with 12 bases between them. The CDR3 is 14 amino acids. Germline V gives CDR1 DFQATT, CDR2 SNEGSKA (reference sequence).

This clonotype has just a few counts. The chain employs TRBV6-1 and TRBJ2-7; D might be TRBD2 (6 bases). Germline CDR1 reads MNHNS; CDR2 reads SASEGT. The CDR3 is 16 amino acids. The germline V and J ends were trimmed by 5 bases and 1 base, with 18 bases remaining between them. CDR3 protein: CASSPLGGSGSYEQYF. As DNA, the CDR3 is TGTGCCAGCAGTCCCCTGGGAGGTAGCGGATCCTACGAGCAGTACTTC.

This clonotype has only a few counts. The rearrangement joins TRBV3-1 to TRBJ2-1; TRBD1 aligns across 9 bases. The junction had 9 bases not matched to a gene; V was cut back by 3 bases and J by 3 bases. The CDR3 has 17 residues. CDR1 is LGHDT, CDR2 YNNKEL, per germline (reference sequence). The DNA of the CDR3 is TGTGCCAGCAGCCACCCGCCCGGGACAGGGCTCTACAATGAGCAGTTCTTC. It translates to CASSHPPGTGLYNEQFF.

This clonotype was detected a few times. V usage is TRBV6-6 and J usage is TRBJ2-4; 9 bases are a match to TRBD1. The DNA end lines up better with TRBJ2-7; the J call may be wrong. CDR3 length: 15 amino acids. Germline V lookup: CDR1 MNHNY, CDR2 SVGAGI (reference sequence). CDR3 residues: CASSSKDRGSYEQYF. In DNA, the CDR3 is TGTGCCAGCAGTTCGAAGGACAGGGGATCGTACGAGCAGTACTTC.

The chain's CDR3 is CSVGTEGYTF. Written as DNA, the CDR3 is TGCAGCGTGGGGACAGAAGGCTACACCTTC. The chain couples TRBV29-1 to TRBJ1-2, with TRBD1 matching 7 bases. The CDR3 is made up of 10 amino acids. V was pared by 6 bases and J by 8 bases, with 3 bases of the junction left unmatched. Germline V gene lookup returns CDR1 SQVTM and CDR2 ANQGSEA. The entire variable domain, with the rest obtained from reference TRBV29-1 and TRBJ1-2, is as follows: SAVISQKPSRDICQRGTSLTIQCQVDSQVTMMFWYRQQPGQSLTLIATANQGSEATYESGFVIDKFPISRPNLTFSTLTVSNMSPEDSSIYLCSVGTEGYTFGSGTRLTVV.

This clonotype has only a few counts. As DNA, the CDR3 is TGCGCCAGCAGCCCAGGACCGGGAGAAGATTCGAATGGCTACACCTTC. Residues: CASSPGPGEDSNGYTF. This chain joins TRBV5-1 and TRBJ1-2; D call uncertain. Trimming shortened V by 4 bases and J by 6 bases, and 22 bases separated the two germline ends. Germline CDR1 SGHRS, CDR2 YFSETQ. The CDR3 runs 16 residues.